Below are 20 T cell receptor beta chains sequenced from a single sample in a study of control samples from healthy donors and cancer patients. Method: immunoSEQ multiplex PCR; TCRdb's copy keeps in-frame clones and lacks some. The sample includes about 170,000 clones, 85% to 95% of them seen just once. The sequenced material came from blood. These receptors originate from a woman between 18 and 30 years old in good health.

The chain couples TRBV7-2 to TRBJ1-5, with a weak D call TRBD1 (5 bases). The length of the CDR3 is 17 residues. Germline V CDR1 and CDR2: SGHTA, FQGNSA. V shed 1 base and J shed 1 base, with 14 bases lying between them. The CDR3 loop is CASSLGGGGRSNQPQHF. The DNA of the CDR3 is TGTGCCAGCAGCTTAGGCGGCGGGGGAAGGAGCAATCAGCCCCAGCATTTT.

The V and J genes are TRBV9 and TRBJ1-2; D call uncertain. Trimming left V 0 bases short and J 4 bases short, with 10 bases between. The CDR3 contains 14 residues. Germline assignment: CDR1 SGDLS and CDR2 YYNGEE. CDR3 sequence reads: CASSVGQALYGYTF. In DNA, the CDR3 is TGTGCCAGCAGCGTAGGGCAGGCCCTCTATGGCTACACCTTC.

This chain links TRBV3-1 (or the pseudogene TRBV3-2) with TRBJ2-7; 8 bases are a match to TRBD1. The ends lost 4 bases at V and 5 bases at J; junction bases unmatched: 4. Germline loops: CDR1 LGHDT, CDR2 YNNKEL (reference sequence). The CDR3 is 13 residues long. CDR3 DNA: TGTGCCAGCAGCCTCAGGGGGCCAGACGAGCAGTACTTC. As protein: CASSLRGPDEQYF.

The rearrangement joins TRBV5-1 to TRBJ1-1; tentatively, D is TRBD1 (5 bases). V was clipped by 4 bases and J by 3 bases, with 22 bases between them. The CDR3 spans 17 residues. From germline, CDR1 is SGHRS and CDR2 YFSETQ. The CDR3, as DNA: TGCGCCAGCAGCCTCCCTCCGGGGGGGTCCCTTGACACTGAAGCTTTCTTT. Protein product: CASSLPPGGSLDTEAFF.

The V and J genes are TRBV5-1 and TRBJ2-3; TRBD1 agrees at 10 bases. J lost 6 bases, V lost 5 bases, and 6 bases had no gene match. The CDR3 has 14 residues. CDR1 and CDR2 from the germline V gene are SGHRS and YFSETQ. DNA of the CDR3: TGCGCCAGCAGGTCCCCGGGACAGGGGGATACGCAGTATTTT. Translating it yields CASRSPGQGDTQYF. The whole variable domain, remainder taken from reference TRBV5-1 and TRBJ2-3, is KAGVTQTPRYLIKTRGQQVTLSCSPISGHRSVSWYQQTPGQGLQFLFEYFSETQRNKGNFPGRFSGRQFSNSRSEMNVSTLELGDSALYLCASRSPGQGDTQYFGPGTRLTVL.

This rearrangement joins TRBV29-1 to TRBJ1-1, with 8 bases identical to TRBD1. Germline V gives CDR1 SQVTM, CDR2 ANQGSEA. This CDR3 contains 12 residues. V dropped 4 bases and J dropped 10; count of bases not matched to a gene: 8. The CDR3 DNA is TGCAGCGTTGCAGGACAGGGTAGTGTAGCTTTCTTT. Translating gives CSVAGQGSVAFF. The entire variable domain, with the rest obtained from reference TRBV29-1 and TRBJ1-1, is as follows: SAVISQKPSRDICQRGTSLTIQCQVDSQVTMMFWYRQQPGQSLTLIATANQGSEATYESGFVIDKFPISRPNLTFSTLTVSNMSPEDSSIYLCSVAGQGSVAFFGQGTRLTVV.

This clone has just one count. This chain links TRBV28 with TRBJ1-6; D remains unclear. Trimming cost V 7 bases and J 10 bases, with 11 bases left between them. Germline assignment: CDR1 MDHEN and CDR2 SYDVKM. The CDR3 spans 12 residues. The DNA of the CDR3 is TGTGCCAGCACTTTCCGAACATCACCCCTCCACTTT. Its translation is CASTFRTSPLHF.

The J gene is TRBJ1-2, the V gene TRBV4-1; maybe TRBD1 (5 bases). The germline V gene encodes CDR1 MGHRA and CDR2 YSYEKL. V shed 5 bases and J shed 5 bases, with 27 bases lying between them. CDR3 size: 18 residues. The CDR3 loop reads CASSSFVDSSYRWYGYTF. In DNA, the CDR3 is TGCGCCAGCAGCAGTTTCGTCGACTCTAGCTACAGGTGGTATGGCTACACCTTC.

The V gene is TRBV5-5, the J gene TRBJ2-7; tentatively, D is TRBD2 (5 bases). The length of the CDR3 is 14 residues. With 3 bases removed from V and 3 bases from J, the gap between germline ends came to 13 bases. Germline V gene data show CDR1 as SGHKS and CDR2 as YYEKEE (reference sequence). This CDR3 is CASSSYKEVYEQYF. DNA for the CDR3: TGTGCCAGCAGCTCTTATAAGGAGGTCTACGAGCAGTACTTC. Complete variable domain (other parts from reference TRBV5-5 and TRBJ2-7): DAGVTQSPTHLIKTRGQQVTLRCSPISGHKSVSWYQQVLGQGPQFIFQYYEKEERGRGNFPDRFSARQFPNYSSELNVNALLLGDSALYLCASSSYKEVYEQYFGPGTRLTVT.

CDR3 coding DNA: TGTGCCACCCTAACCCCTAGCGGGGGTGGTAGAGATACGCAGTATTTT. Its translation: CATLTPSGGGRDTQYF. The chain is built from TRBV28 and TRBJ2-3; TRBD2 matches 10 bases. Unmatched junction bases numbered 15, after V lost 10 bases and J lost 5 bases. CDR3 size: 16 residues. The germline CDR1 and CDR2 sequences are MDHEN and SYDVKM.

The gene calls are TRBV7-2 and TRBJ1-2; 10 bases map to TRBD1. After removal of 5 bases from V and 7 bases from J, the junction contained 4 bases not matched to a gene. CDR1 is SGHTA, CDR2 FQGNSA, per germline. The CDR3 has 13 residues. The CDR3 sequence: CASSNDRGRGYTF. In DNA, the CDR3 is TGTGCCAGCAGCAATGACAGGGGGCGTGGCTACACCTTC.

This chain joins TRBV6-2 or TRBV6-3 and TRBJ2-7, with D perhaps given as TRBD1 or TRBD2 (5 bases each). The J call may be in error: the DNA end matches TRBJ2-1 better. Per germline, CDR1 MNHEY and CDR2 SVGEGT. CDR3 length: 16 amino acids. CDR3 sequence reads: CASSFTIGEKASEQFF. CDR3 nucleotides: TGTGCCAGCAGCTTTACCATAGGGGAGAAGGCTAGTGAGCAGTTCTTC.

The gene calls are TRBV5-4 and TRBJ2-1; maybe TRBD2 (5 bases). CDR3 length equals 12 residues. V was pared by 0 bases and J by 8 bases, with 6 bases between. From germline, CDR1 is SGHNT and CDR2 YYREEE (reference sequence). The CDR3 is CASSLGRDEQFF. DNA for the CDR3: TGTGCCAGCAGCTTGGGGCGGGATGAGCAGTTCTTC.

This clone has just a few counts. This chain links TRBV6-5 with TRBJ2-7; no clear D. Germline assignment: CDR1 MNHEY and CDR2 SVGAGI. This CDR3 comprises 11 residues. Trimming stripped 4 bases from V and 6 bases from J, with 7 bases between. This CDR3 reads CASSSRSEQYF. DNA of the CDR3: TGTGCCAGCAGTTCACGATCCGAGCAGTACTTC.

This clone is a singleton in its sample. The rearrangement uses TRBV5-5 and TRBJ1-4, with TRBD1 as a possible D gene (5 bases). Trimming cost V 2 bases and J 8 bases, with 10 bases left between them. The CDR3 runs 13 residues. From germline, CDR1 is SGHKS and CDR2 YYEKEE (reference sequence). CDR3 residues: CASSLLGEEKLFF. In nucleotides, the CDR3 is TGTGCCAGCAGCTTATTAGGGGAGGAAAAACTGTTTTTT.

V is TRBV9 and J is TRBJ2-1, with 7 bases matching TRBD2. Germline values: CDR1 SGDLS, CDR2 YYNGEE. With V trimmed by 0 bases and J by 7 bases, 4 bases remained unmatched. The CDR3 has 14 amino acids. CDR3 loop: CASSVAGGGNEQFF. The CDR3 region has the DNA TGTGCCAGCAGCGTAGCGGGAGGAGGTAATGAGCAGTTCTTC.

V is TRBV6-5 and J is TRBJ1-1; possible D gene TRBD1, 6 bases. The V gene's germline CDR1 is MNHEY and CDR2 SVGAGI. The CDR3 contains 14 residues. V was pared by 8 bases and J by 10 bases, with 23 bases between. The CDR3 region is CASLSIGGAGGAFF. The DNA of the CDR3 is TGTGCCAGCCTTTCCATCGGGGGGGCCGGTGGAGCTTTCTTT.

The chain carries TRBV6-4 and TRBJ1-2, with D unclear. From germline, CDR1 is MRHNA and CDR2 SNTAGT. The CDR3 spans 13 residues. V was clipped by 0 bases and J by 6 bases, with 8 bases between them. CDR3 sequence (DNA): TGTGCCAGCAGTGACTCGTCACTCAATGGCTACACCTTC. It yields the protein CASSDSSLNGYTF.

The chain has TRBV19 and TRBJ2-2; the D gene could be TRBD1 or TRBD2 (5 bases each). Germline V gene sequence: CDR1 LNHDA, CDR2 SQIVND (reference sequence). This CDR3 has 17 residues. V was cut by 8 bases and J by 3 bases, with 22 bases left in between. CDR3 protein: CASSQGPGTQDTGELFF. The CDR3 nucleotides read TGTGCCAGTTCCCAAGGTCCCGGGACCCAAGACACCGGGGAGCTGTTTTTT.

V and J are TRBV5-1 and TRBJ2-5; 7 bases map to TRBD1. Trimming removed 4 bases from V and 4 bases from J; junction bases left unmatched: 7. Per germline, CDR1 SGHRS and CDR2 YFSETQ. The CDR3 totals 14 residues. CDR3 in DNA: TGCGCCAGCAGCCCGGGACAGAACGGAGAGACCCAGTACTTC. Translated: CASSPGQNGETQYF. The entire variable domain, with the rest obtained from reference TRBV5-1 and TRBJ2-5, is as follows: KAGVTQTPRYLIKTRGQQVTLSCSPISGHRSVSWYQQTPGQGLQFLFEYFSETQRNKGNFPGRFSGRQFSNSRSEMNVSTLELGDSALYLCASSPGQNGETQYFGPGTRLLVL.